The TCR beta chain described here comes from a study of cytomegalovirus exposure and HLA in healthy donors. The length of the CDR3 is 12 residues. The V end lost 5 bases, the J end lost 4 bases, and 9 bases lay between the germline ends. The V gene's germline CDR1 is SGHVS and CDR2 FNYEAQ. The PCR ran on 60 Vbeta and 13 Jbeta primers. The method was immunoSEQ multiplex PCR; TCRdb's version includes in-frame clones alone and lacks a portion of them. Found here are around 220,000 clones, about 77% of them singletons; the top ten hold about 1.9%. There are a few counts of this clone. This rearrangement joins TRBV7-6 to TRBJ2-7, with TRBD2 as a possible D gene (6 bases). What was sequenced was PBMCs. The sequence came from a woman aged 25 to 39 in good health and CMV-seronegative. The CDR3 loop reads CASSRGGYEQYF. In nucleotides, the CDR3 is TGTGCCAGCAGCCGCGGAGGGTACGAGCAGTACTTC.